These 11 T cell receptor beta chains were all obtained from the same sample, sequenced in a study of T cell clonotyping in hematopoietic cell transplantation. Produced via immunoSEQ multiplex PCR; TCRdb's table is partial and in-frame only. The sample consists of 7,500 to 8,500 clones, 66% of them appearing once. The material was peripheral blood mononuclear cells, obtained 100 days after allogeneic stem cell transplant. The source is a male patient aged 55 to 70 who had an allogeneic stem cell transplant from an unrelated donor, so the T cells may come from the graft donor. Some clones in this sample may be carry-over from other donors' samples.

The chain uses TRBV5-6 and TRBJ2-7; D might be TRBD1 (6 bases). The CDR3 loop spans 14 amino acids. The germline V and J ends were trimmed by 1 base and 1 base, with 9 bases remaining between them. The germline gives CDR1 SGHDT, CDR2 YYEEEE. CDR3 DNA sequence: TGTGCCAGCAGCTTGCCAGGGGAATCCTACGAGCAGTACTTC. It translates to CASSLPGESYEQYF.

This rearrangement joins TRBV7-9 to TRBJ2-5; TRBD1 agrees at 8 bases. J gave up 2 bases and V 6 bases, and 5 bases lay outside the gene matches. This CDR3 region has 14 residues. The germline V gene has CDR1 SEHNR and CDR2 FQNEAQ (reference sequence). Here the CDR3 reads CASSSRQGQETQYF. For the CDR3, the DNA is TGTGCCAGCAGTTCTCGACAGGGGCAAGAGACCCAGTACTTC. Based on the CDR3 plus reference TRBV7-9 and TRBJ2-5, the full variable domain is DTGVSQNPRHKITKRGQNVTFRCDPISEHNRLYWYRQTLGQGPEFLTYFQNEAQLEKSRLLSDRFSAERPKGSFSTLEIQRTEQGDSAMYLCASSSRQGQETQYFGPGTRLLVL.

V is TRBV7-9 and J is TRBJ2-7, with 10 bases identical to TRBD2. CDR3 length: 14 amino acids. The V gene's germline CDR1 is SEHNR and CDR2 FQNEAQ (reference sequence). V lost 6 bases, J lost 0 bases, and 2 bases stayed unmatched. The CDR3 nucleotides read TGTGCCAGCAGAGCTAGCGGGAGCTCCTACGAGCAGTACTTC. Translated, it gives CASRASGSSYEQYF.

This chain joins TRBV25-1 and TRBJ1-5, with D perhaps TRBD1 (5 bases). CDR3 size: 14 residues. Germline CDR1 MGHDK, CDR2 SYGVNS. The ends were cut back, 3 bases at V and 1 base at J, with 7 bases in the middle. The CDR3 loop is CASSERDSNQPQHF. CDR3 DNA: TGTGCCAGCAGTGAGCGGGACAGCAATCAGCCCCAGCATTTT.

This CDR3 reads CAWGQGVPIDTQYF. In DNA form, the CDR3 reads TGTGCCTGGGGACAGGGGGTCCCCATAGATACGCAGTATTTT. This chain uses TRBV30 with TRBJ2-3; 10 bases match TRBD1. The CDR3 extends over 14 amino acids. Germline trimming cut 5 bases from V and 5 bases from J; bases unmatched to any gene: 7. Looked up from germline, CDR1 is GTSNPN and CDR2 is SVGIG (reference sequence).

This chain uses TRBV28 with TRBJ2-4; D ambiguous. With 8 bases removed from V and 2 bases from J, the gap between germline ends came to 10 bases. The germline CDR1 and CDR2 sequences are MDHEN and SYDVKM. The CDR3 is made up of 13 amino acids. The CDR3 nucleotides are TGTGCCAGCCGTGACAAACCCAAAAACATTCAGTACTTC. Amino acid sequence: CASRDKPKNIQYF. The full variable domain, with the rest looked up from reference TRBV28 and TRBJ2-4, is DVKVTQSSRYLVKRTGEKVFLECVQDMDHENMFWYRQDPGLGLRLIYFSYDVKMKEKGDIPEGYSVSREKKERFSLILESASTNQTSMYLCASRDKPKNIQYFGAGTRLSVL.

The chain links TRBV6-6 to TRBJ2-7, with a tentative D call TRBD1 (6 bases). V was shortened by 4 bases and J by 2 bases, with 15 bases between the two germline ends. Germline-derived CDR1 and CDR2 are MNHNY and SVGAGI (reference sequence). The CDR3 runs 15 residues. CDR3 sequence reads: CASSSPQGRTYEQYF. In DNA, the CDR3 is TGTGCCAGCAGTTCTCCCCAGGGGCGCACCTACGAGCAGTACTTC.

This rearrangement joins TRBV14 to TRBJ1-6; 9 bases agree with TRBD1. CDR3 length: 16 residues. The V segment lost 2 bases and the J segment 11 bases; nucleotides outside the gene matches: 10. Germline CDR1 is SGHDN and CDR2 is FVKESK. CDR3 region: CASSQQGGQGNPPLHF. CDR3 sequence (DNA): TGTGCCAGCAGCCAACAGGGGGGACAGGGCAATCCACCCCTCCACTTT.

The chain uses TRBV19 and TRBJ1-2, with unresolved D. The germline V and J ends were trimmed by 3 bases and 3 bases, with 14 bases remaining between them. CDR3 size: 15 residues. Germline CDR1 LNHDA, CDR2 SQIVND (reference sequence). In nucleotides, the CDR3 is TGTGCCAGTAGTATCTCTCCGGAGACCGACTATGGCTACACCTTC. Translated, it gives CASSISPETDYGYTF.

The chain carries TRBV19 and TRBJ2-5, with D uncertain. Matching the DNA end better, TRBJ2-7 makes the J call doubtful. Germline CDR1 and CDR2: LNHDA and SQIVND (reference sequence). The CDR3 sequence is 13 residues long. CDR3 sequence: CASSPGLNYEQYF. In DNA form, the CDR3 reads TGTGCCAGTAGTCCCGGGCTAAATTACGAGCAGTACTTC.

In the case of this clone: One junction end disagrees with the germline gene, perhaps due to a read error. The rearrangement links TRBV5-6 to TRBJ2-7; 8 nucleotides match TRBD2. The CDR3 runs 16 residues. Germline assignment: CDR1 SGHDT and CDR2 YYEEEE. CDR3 amino acids: CASSLGGHSGGKSVGF. The CDR3 nucleotides read TGTGCCAGCAGCTTGGGAGGGCACAGCGGGGGAAAGAGTGTCGGCTTC.